This TCR beta chain was identified in a study of CD8 T cells in Susac syndrome. An amount of RNA that ranged from about 0.45 to 1 ug was reverse transcribed with random hexamers. A single record per CDR3 protein comes from TCRdb applying MiXCR to the immunoSEQ multiplex PCR reads. There are around 71,000 distinct CDR3 sequences in the sample; roughly 95% occur only once, and over 0.09% lies in the top ten. V lost 8 bases and J lost 9, with 17 bases in between. The CDR3 runs to 13 residues. CDR1 MNHNY and CDR2 SVGAGI come from the germline V gene (reference sequence). The chain recombines TRBV6-6 with TRBJ2-1, with D perhaps matching TRBD2 (6 bases). Source material: CD4+ T cells from PBMCs. The source is a human donor with multiple sclerosis. DNA of the CDR3: TGTGCCAGCTGCTGGGGGGAAGGTAGTGAGCAGTTCTTC. Its protein is CASCWGEGSEQFF.